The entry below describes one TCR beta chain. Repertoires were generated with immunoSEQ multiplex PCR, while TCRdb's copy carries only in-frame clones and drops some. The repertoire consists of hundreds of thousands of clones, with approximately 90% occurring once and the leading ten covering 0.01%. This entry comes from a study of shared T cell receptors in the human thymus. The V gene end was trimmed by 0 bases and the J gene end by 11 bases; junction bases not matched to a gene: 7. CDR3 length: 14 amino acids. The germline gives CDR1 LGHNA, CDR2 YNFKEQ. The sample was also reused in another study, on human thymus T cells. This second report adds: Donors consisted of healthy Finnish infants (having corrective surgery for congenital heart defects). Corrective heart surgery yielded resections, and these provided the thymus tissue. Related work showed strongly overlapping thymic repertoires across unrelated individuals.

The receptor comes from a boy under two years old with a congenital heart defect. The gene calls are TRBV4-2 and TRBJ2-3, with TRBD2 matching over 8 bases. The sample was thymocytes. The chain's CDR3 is CASSQDRRAGEQYF. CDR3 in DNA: TGTGCCAGCAGCCAAGATCGGAGAGCGGGGGAGCAGTATTTT.